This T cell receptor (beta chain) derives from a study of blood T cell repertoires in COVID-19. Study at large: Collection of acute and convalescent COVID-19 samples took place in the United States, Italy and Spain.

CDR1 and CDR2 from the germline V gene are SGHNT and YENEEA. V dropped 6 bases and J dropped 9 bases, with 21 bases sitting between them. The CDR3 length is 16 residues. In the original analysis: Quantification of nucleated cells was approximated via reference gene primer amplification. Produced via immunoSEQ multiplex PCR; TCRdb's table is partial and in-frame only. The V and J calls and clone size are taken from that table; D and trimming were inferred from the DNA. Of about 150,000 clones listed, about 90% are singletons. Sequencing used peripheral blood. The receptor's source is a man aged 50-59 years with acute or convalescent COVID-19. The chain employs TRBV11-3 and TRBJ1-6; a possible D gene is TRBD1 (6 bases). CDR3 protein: CASRKNPGQAPSPLHF. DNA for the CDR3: TGTGCCAGCAGGAAAAATCCGGGACAAGCTCCTTCACCCCTCCACTTT.